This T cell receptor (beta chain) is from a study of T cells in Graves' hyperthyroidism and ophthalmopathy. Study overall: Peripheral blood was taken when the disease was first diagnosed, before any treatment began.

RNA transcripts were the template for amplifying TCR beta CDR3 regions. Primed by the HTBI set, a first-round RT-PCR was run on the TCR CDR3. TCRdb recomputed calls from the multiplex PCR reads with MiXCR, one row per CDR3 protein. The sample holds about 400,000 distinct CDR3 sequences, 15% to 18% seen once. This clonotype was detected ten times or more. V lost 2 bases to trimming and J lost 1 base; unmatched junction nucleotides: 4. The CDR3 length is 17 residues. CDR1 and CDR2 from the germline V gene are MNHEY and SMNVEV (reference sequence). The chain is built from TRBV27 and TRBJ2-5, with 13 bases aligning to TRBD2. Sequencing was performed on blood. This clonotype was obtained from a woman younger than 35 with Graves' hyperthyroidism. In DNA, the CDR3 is TGTGCCAGCAGTTTACTGAGGACTAGCGGGAGCCAAGAGACCCAGTACTTC. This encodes CASSLLRTSGSQETQYF.